The 32 T cell receptor beta chains in this list originate from one sample, sequenced in a study of cytomegalovirus exposure and HLA in healthy donors. PCR was performed using 60 Vbeta and 13 Jbeta primers. Data came from immunoSEQ multiplex PCR; TCRdb stores just in-frame clones and leaves some out. The table shows about 180,000 clones, with 75% occurring only once. Sequences were obtained from PBMCs. The receptors originated from a female donor in good health and CMV-seronegative.

The chain recombines TRBV6-1 with TRBJ1-1; TRBD1 agrees at 9 bases. Germline V gene sequence: CDR1 MNHNS, CDR2 SASEGT. V shed 5 bases, J shed 5 bases, and the junction held 9 bases outside the gene matches. This CDR3 contains 15 residues. Here the CDR3 reads CASSPQTGGRTEAFF. The CDR3 nucleotides read TGTGCCAGCAGTCCTCAGACAGGGGGTCGGACTGAAGCTTTCTTT.

This chain joins TRBV4-1 and TRBJ2-1; 8 bases map to TRBD1. J gave up 7 bases and V 0 bases, and 8 bases lay outside the gene matches. Germline V gene sequence: CDR1 MGHRA, CDR2 YSYEKL. The CDR3 totals 16 residues. As DNA, the CDR3 is TGCGCCAGCAGCCAAGATTTCCAGGGGGCTGGGAATGAGCAGTTCTTC. Protein: CASSQDFQGAGNEQFF.

The chain employs TRBV28 and TRBJ2-7; D call uncertain. The CDR3 has 12 amino acids. Trimming pared 6 bases from V and 2 bases from J, leaving 8 bases between. CDR1 and CDR2 (germline): MDHEN, SYDVKM. The CDR3 DNA reads TGTGCCAGCAGCCCCGGAGCCTACGAGCAGTACTTC. This codes for CASSPGAYEQYF.

This chain connects TRBV27 to TRBJ2-7; 7 bases match TRBD2. This CDR3 comprises 14 residues. Per germline, CDR1 MNHEY and CDR2 SMNVEV (reference sequence). V shed 5 bases and J 7 bases; nucleotides not matched to a gene: 11. In nucleotides, the CDR3 is TGTGCCAGCAGTAGACTAGCACCTACGGGGGAGCAGTACTTC. This encodes CASSRLAPTGEQYF.

The chain joins TRBV19 to TRBJ2-4; 7 bases fit TRBD1. Per the germline V gene, CDR1 is LNHDA and CDR2 is SQIVND (reference sequence). Trimming at V came to 3 bases and at J to 6 bases, leaving 14 bases not matched to a gene. The CDR3 has 17 residues. Here the CDR3 reads CASSMAERGRGRNIQYF. The CDR3 DNA follows: TGTGCCAGTAGTATGGCCGAGAGGGGCAGGGGGAGAAACATTCAGTACTTC.

The gene calls are TRBV19 and TRBJ2-1; D might be TRBD1 (6 bases). This CDR3 spans 15 amino acids. Per the germline V gene, CDR1 is LNHDA and CDR2 is SQIVND (reference sequence). V was pared by 4 bases and J by 7 bases, with 17 bases between. In nucleotides, the CDR3 is TGTGCCAGTAGTAGGCGGTTGGGGGCTGGGAATGAGCAGTTCTTC. Translating it yields CASSRRLGAGNEQFF.

The chain recombines TRBV19 with TRBJ1-5; no reliable D call. CDR1 is LNHDA and CDR2 is SQIVND in the germline V gene (reference sequence). V dropped 2 bases and J dropped 2 bases, with 13 bases sitting between them. CDR3 length: 16 amino acids. CDR3 sequence: CASSIKEGVGNQPQHF. CDR3 bases: TGTGCCAGTAGTATAAAGGAGGGCGTCGGCAATCAGCCCCAGCATTTT. Supplemented by reference TRBV19 and TRBJ1-5, the full variable domain reads DGGITQSPKYLFRKEGQNVTLSCEQNLNHDAMYWYRQDPGQGLRLIYYSQIVNDFQKGDIAEGYSVSREKKESFPLTVTSAQKNPTAFYLCASSIKEGVGNQPQHFGDGTRLSIL.

The CDR3 is CASSESRSSWNEQFF. In nucleotides, the CDR3 is TGCGCCAGCAGTGAGTCAAGGAGTTCCTGGAATGAGCAGTTCTTC. The genes are TRBV10-1 and TRBJ2-1; no clear D. Germline values: CDR1 WNHNN, CDR2 SYGVQD (reference sequence). The CDR3 loop spans 15 amino acids. V lost 0 bases, J lost 7 bases, and 13 bases lay in between.

J is TRBJ2-5 and V is TRBV29-1, with D tentatively TRBD2 (6 bases). The germline CDR1 and CDR2 sequences are SQVTM and ANQGSEA. CDR3 length: 12 amino acids. Deletions cut 4 bases from V and 3 bases from J, with 9 bases between. DNA for the CDR3: TGCAGCGTTGCTAGGAGGGAAGAGACCCAGTACTTC. Amino acid sequence: CSVARREETQYF.

V is TRBV11-2 and J is TRBJ2-7, with D hard to call. The V gene lost 1 base and the J gene lost 0 bases, with 16 bases spanning the gap. Germline V CDR1 and CDR2: SGHAT, FQNNGV. This CDR3 has 17 amino acids. In DNA form, the CDR3 reads TGTGCCAGCAGCTTAGCAACAGTCTCCCATAGCTCCTACGAGCAGTACTTC. Protein: CASSLATVSHSSYEQYF. The whole variable domain, remainder taken from reference TRBV11-2 and TRBJ2-7, is EAGVAQSPRYKIIEKRQSVAFWCNPISGHATLYWYQQILGQGPKLLIQFQNNGVVDDSQLPKDRFSAERLKGVDSTLKIQPAKLEDSAVYLCASSLATVSHSSYEQYFGPGTRLTVT.

The V gene is TRBV15, the J gene TRBJ2-5; 7 nucleotides agree with TRBD1. The J call may be mistaken, given a closer DNA end match to TRBJ2-7. The length of the CDR3 is 16 residues. CDR1 is LNHNV and CDR2 is YYDKDF in the germline V gene (reference sequence). CDR3 DNA: TGTGCCACCAGCAGTAACATTATGAAAGGGGGCGCCGAGCAGTACTTC. Translating it yields CATSSNIMKGGAEQYF.

The chain is built from TRBV2 and TRBJ2-7; 9 bases are shared with TRBD2. The V gene's germline CDR1 is SNHLY and CDR2 FYNNEI. The CDR3 covers 15 residues. Trimming cost V 7 bases and J 6 bases; bases outside gene matches: 13. The chain's CDR3 is CASTRSGRGGGEQYF. The CDR3, as DNA: TGTGCCAGCACCCGATCCGGGCGGGGGGGCGGCGAGCAGTACTTC.

This sequence joins TRBV7-2 and TRBJ2-7; 12 positions match TRBD2. V lost 3 bases and J lost 2; bases outside the gene matches: 5. There are 16 residues in the CDR3. Germline values: CDR1 SGHTA, CDR2 FQGNSA. The CDR3 DNA sequence: TGTGCCAGCAGCTTTATGACTAGCGGGGGTACCTACGAGCAGTACTTC. This gives the protein CASSFMTSGGTYEQYF.

This chain uses TRBV2 with TRBJ1-1; D not resolved. The CDR3 sequence is 13 residues long. Germline V gene lookup returns CDR1 SNHLY and CDR2 FYNNEI. V was pared by 8 bases and J by 4 bases, with 14 bases between. The CDR3 DNA follows: TGTGCCAGCGGTGGAGGGCTGCGCACTGAAGCTTTCTTT. As protein: CASGGGLRTEAFF.

The chain recombines TRBV5-4 with TRBJ2-5; perhaps TRBD1 as D (6 bases). Germline CDR1 SGHNT, CDR2 YYREEE (reference sequence). Trimming removed 3 bases at V and 5 bases at J, with 14 bases between. The CDR3 runs 14 residues. The chain's CDR3 is CASSSDTGSETQYF. CDR3 bases: TGTGCCAGCAGCTCGGATACAGGGAGTGAGACCCAGTACTTC. Using reference TRBV5-4 and TRBJ2-5 for the parts outside the CDR3, the full variable domain is ETGVTQSPTHLIKTRGQQVTLRCSSQSGHNTVSWYQQALGQGPQFIFQYYREEENGRGNFPPRFSGLQFPNYSSELNVNALELDDSALYLCASSSDTGSETQYFGPGTRLLVL.

This clone was seen only once. V is TRBV25-1 and J is TRBJ1-2; D gene uncertain. Trimming removed 2 bases at V and 2 bases at J, with 12 bases between. CDR3 length equals 15 residues. The germline CDR1 and CDR2 sequences are MGHDK and SYGVNS. CDR3 DNA sequence: TGTGCCAGCAGTGAACATGGGTCAGGAAACTATGGCTACACCTTC. This sequence encodes CASSEHGSGNYGYTF.

The CDR3 nucleotides are TGTGCCAGCAGTTACGCGGGGAACTATGGCTACACCTTC. Amino acid sequence: CASSYAGNYGYTF. This rearrangement joins TRBV6-6 to TRBJ1-2; no reliable D call. Trimming left V 2 bases short and J 2 bases short, with 6 bases between. Germline V gene sequence: CDR1 MNHNY, CDR2 SVGAGI (reference sequence). The CDR3 extends over 13 amino acids.

Only a few counts were recorded for this clone. This rearrangement joins TRBV5-1 to TRBJ2-7; D is uncertain. The germline V gene has CDR1 SGHRS and CDR2 YFSETQ. The CDR3 spans 13 residues. Trimming left V 0 bases short and J 6 bases short, with 10 bases between. CDR3 nucleotides: TGCGCCAGCAGCTTGGACTACCGTGGCGAGCAGTACTTC. It yields the protein CASSLDYRGEQYF.

V and J are TRBV6-5 and TRBJ2-5; D gene uncertain. V was shortened by 6 bases and J by 7 bases, with 12 bases between the two germline ends. Germline V gene lookup returns CDR1 MNHEY and CDR2 SVGAGI. The CDR3 is 12 amino acids. The CDR3 is CASSEWSGTQYF. CDR3 sequence (DNA): TGTGCCAGCAGCGAGTGGTCGGGGACCCAGTACTTC.

The chain has TRBV5-1 and TRBJ2-1; tentatively, D is TRBD2 (6 bases). This CDR3 spans 12 amino acids. Trimming took off 3 bases at V and 8 bases at J, with 9 bases between the two ends. Per germline, CDR1 SGHRS and CDR2 YFSETQ. CDR3 loop: CASSSPGDEQFF. The DNA for the CDR3 is TGCGCCAGCAGCTCCCCGGGGGATGAGCAGTTCTTC.

The chain has TRBV27 and TRBJ2-5, with D perhaps TRBD1 (6 bases). The CDR3 is made up of 17 amino acids. Trimming took off 3 bases at V and 4 bases at J, with 21 bases between the two ends. Germline CDR1 MNHEY, CDR2 SMNVEV (reference sequence). CDR3 amino acids: CASSLGAILGGSETQYF. DNA for the CDR3: TGTGCCAGCAGTTTGGGGGCAATTCTTGGCGGATCAGAGACCCAGTACTTC.

This sequence joins TRBV7-2 and TRBJ1-5, with D possibly matching TRBD1 (5 bases). CDR1 is SGHTA, CDR2 FQGNSA, per germline. This CDR3 contains 16 residues. V lost 6 bases, J lost 3 bases, and 18 bases lay in between. The CDR3 DNA is TGTGCCAGCAGAGAAGGGGAGGCTCCATACAATCAGCCCCAGCATTTT. Translation gives CASREGEAPYNQPQHF.

The chain combines TRBV1 with TRBJ1-2. TRBV1 is termed a pseudogene. This CDR3 contains 17 residues. CDR3 nucleotides: TGCACCAGCAGCCAAGGGACGGCAAGGACTAACAACTATGGCTACACCTTC. This translates into CTSSQGTARTNNYGYTF.

The V and J genes are TRBV28 and TRBJ1-5; 10 bases fit TRBD1. The V and J ends lost 6 bases and 6 bases, in that order; junction bases with no gene match: 8. The CDR3 spans 15 residues. Germline loops: CDR1 MDHEN, CDR2 SYDVKM. CDR3 region: CASRIPTGGGQPQHF. The CDR3 DNA is TGTGCCAGCAGGATACCGACAGGGGGCGGTCAGCCCCAGCATTTT.

The V call is TRBV9, the J call TRBJ1-2; TRBD1 matches at 7 bases. After removal of 3 bases from V and 1 base from J, the junction contained 6 bases not matched to a gene. Germline values: CDR1 SGDLS, CDR2 YYNGEE. The CDR3 length is 15 residues. The CDR3 DNA reads as TGTGCCAGCAGCGGGCCGGGACAGCTTAACTATGGCTACACCTTC. Protein product: CASSGPGQLNYGYTF.

The chain recombines TRBV7-8 with TRBJ2-1; 7 nucleotides align to TRBD1. The CDR3 covers 14 residues. J gave up 9 bases and V 4 bases, and 9 bases lay outside the gene matches. Germline assignment: CDR1 SGHVS and CDR2 FQNEAQ. The CDR3 here is CASSYRQGIGEQFF. CDR3 bases: TGTGCCAGCAGCTATCGACAGGGAATCGGTGAGCAGTTCTTC. Based on the CDR3 plus reference TRBV7-8 and TRBJ2-1, the full variable domain is GAGVSQSPRYKVAKRGQDVALRCDPISGHVSLFWYQQALGQGPEFLTYFQNEAQLDKSGLPSDRFFAERPEGSVSTLKIQRTQQEDSAVYLCASSYRQGIGEQFFGPGTRLTVL.

The CDR3 DNA sequence: TGTGCCAGTAGCCCGGTGGGACTAGCGGCCGCCTACGAGCAGTACTTC. Translation: CASSPVGLAAAYEQYF. This rearrangement joins TRBV19 to TRBJ2-7; 11 bases map to TRBD2. Germline V gene lookup returns CDR1 LNHDA and CDR2 SQIVND (reference sequence). The ends lost 6 bases at V and 2 bases at J; junction bases unmatched: 9. CDR3 length: 16 residues.

This chain uses TRBV7-9 with TRBJ2-1; no definite D call. V was trimmed by 7 bases and J by 6 bases, leaving 13 bases between them. The CDR3 runs to 13 residues. The germline V gene encodes CDR1 SEHNR and CDR2 FQNEAQ (reference sequence). CDR3: CASNLGLGNEQFF. The CDR3 nucleotides read TGTGCCAGCAACCTCGGGTTGGGCAATGAGCAGTTCTTC.

The V call is TRBV27, the J call TRBJ2-1; 7 nucleotides line up with TRBD1. Germline V gene sequence: CDR1 MNHEY, CDR2 SMNVEV (reference sequence). Germline trimming cut 2 bases from V and 4 bases from J; bases unmatched to any gene: 2. The CDR3 contains 14 residues. DNA of the CDR3: TGTGCCAGCAGTTTAGGGACAGATTACAATGAGCAGTTCTTC. As protein: CASSLGTDYNEQFF.

V usage is TRBV29-1 and J usage is TRBJ2-7; 9 nucleotides match TRBD1. The V gene end was trimmed by 8 bases and the J gene end by 9 bases; junction bases not matched to a gene: 11. This CDR3 has 12 residues. Germline values: CDR1 SQVTM, CDR2 ANQGSEA. In nucleotides, the CDR3 is TGCAGCATGCTAGGACAGGGGTCCGTGCAGTACTTC. It specifies CSMLGQGSVQYF.

This chain connects TRBV30 to TRBJ2-5, with 12 bases that match TRBD2. With 5 bases clipped from V and 0 bases from J, the junction kept 7 bases outside the gene matches. CDR3 length: 16 residues. Germline-derived CDR1 and CDR2 are GTSNPN and SVGIG (reference sequence). CDR3 sequence: CAWALAGGRYQETQYF. The CDR3 bases are TGTGCCTGGGCACTAGCGGGGGGCCGGTACCAAGAGACCCAGTACTTC.

V is TRBV9 and J is TRBJ2-7; 7 bases line up with TRBD1. The CDR3 contains 14 residues. The junction had 8 bases not matched to a gene; V was cut back by 4 bases and J by 4 bases. Per the germline V gene, CDR1 is SGDLS and CDR2 is YYNGEE. CDR3 sequence (DNA): TGTGCCAGCAGCCTCACAGGGGAACCGTACGAGCAGTACTTC. Its protein is CASSLTGEPYEQYF.